This T cell receptor beta chain is drawn from a study of blood T cells in healthy people across ages. Combining a sample-barcoded 5' primer with a J-beta primer mix, a second PCR ran for 7 to 11 cycles. TCRdb re-analysed the 5' RACE reads in MiXCR, keeping a single row per CDR3 protein. The data show roughly 800,000 distinct CDR3 sequences, around 36% seen once. The CDR3 totals 15 residues. Germline V lookup: CDR1 SGHVS, CDR2 FQNEAQ. V was clipped by 0 bases and J by 4 bases, with 12 bases between them. This TCR derives from a man younger than 35 in good health. J is TRBJ1-1 and V is TRBV7-8, with unresolved D. Sequenced: blood. The CDR3 loop reads CASSLAIRGSTEAFF. CDR3 DNA: TGTGCCAGCAGCTTAGCGATCAGAGGGAGCACTGAAGCTTTCTTT.